A selection of T cell receptor beta chains follows, all from one sample in a study of cytomegalovirus exposure and HLA in healthy donors. This table comes from immunoSEQ multiplex PCR, and its TCRdb copy is limited to in-frame clones, with some not included. The table shows roughly 200,000 clones, with roughly 81% occurring only once. The sample taken for sequencing was PBMCs. The receptors originated from a young woman in good health and CMV-seronegative. Each CDR3 is given with its conserved first and last residue. Not every row has a clone size; where given, it reads once, few, many or a size class.

CDR3aa,v_gene,j_gene,abundance
CASSLEGGDAHPNF,TRBV13,TRBJ2-7,.
CASSSAGGATEAFF,TRBV5-1,TRBJ1-1,.
CASSLRVFSGNTIYF,TRBV7-9,TRBJ1-3,.
CASSLVGGYTDTQYF,TRBV5-1,TRBJ2-3,.
CASSLGQGNMNTEAFF,TRBV9,TRBJ1-1,once
CASSPAGTGGDEQYF,TRBV11-3,TRBJ2-7,.
CAWNRGRGDTQYF,TRBV30,TRBJ2-3,.
CATTTQVTNTGELFF,TRBV5-1,TRBJ2-2,.
CASSMANKNTEAFF,TRBV18,TRBJ1-1,.
CASSLEQNTEAFF,TRBV5-1,TRBJ1-1,.
CASSPPMGRGELQYF,TRBV18,TRBJ2-5,.